One and the same sample provided the 6 T cell receptor beta chains below, sequenced in a study of identical twins. Each CDR3 protein gets one entry after TCRdb re-called the 5' RACE reads with MiXCR. The profile shows around 490,000 distinct CDR3 sequences, around 15% of them singletons. The data also belong to a second study, concerning yellow fever vaccine responses in identical twins.

Sequencing input: CD4+ T cells sorted from blood. These receptor sequences come from a young woman in good health.

The genes are TRBV6-5 and TRBJ2-1, with a tentative D call TRBD2 (6 bases). V was cut by 4 bases and J by 7 bases, with 17 bases left in between. There are 15 residues in the CDR3. CDR1 MNHEY and CDR2 SVGAGI come from the germline V gene. This CDR3 is CASSLFGIGGNEQFF. DNA for the CDR3: TGTGCCAGCAGTTTATTCGGTATCGGGGGAAATGAGCAGTTCTTC.

This sequence joins TRBV7-2 and TRBJ2-5; 11 nucleotides match TRBD2. The CDR3 runs 16 residues. V lost 5 bases to trimming and J lost 4 bases; unmatched junction nucleotides: 9. Germline-derived CDR1 and CDR2 are SGHTA and FQGNSA. The DNA of the CDR3 is TGTGCCAGCAGCCCTCGAGCTAGCGGGGGGTCAGAGACCCAGTACTTC. Translation gives CASSPRASGGSETQYF.

In this sample, this clonotype turned up a few times. The chain employs TRBV24-1 and TRBJ2-3, with 8 bases aligning to TRBD1. This CDR3 spans 16 amino acids. Trimming removed 0 bases from V and 9 bases from J; junction bases left unmatched: 10. Germline values: CDR1 KGHDR, CDR2 SFDVKD. In nucleotides, the CDR3 is TGTGCCACCAGTGATTTGCAAGGGGGACAGGTTTCAACGCAGTATTTT. This translates into CATSDLQGGQVSTQYF.

Only a few counts were recorded for this clonotype. This rearrangement joins TRBV7-9 to TRBJ2-7, with a possible D match to TRBD2 (5 bases). The V gene's germline CDR1 is SEHNR and CDR2 FQNEAQ (reference sequence). Deletions cut 5 bases from V and 2 bases from J, with 13 bases between. The CDR3 is made up of 14 amino acids. In DNA, the CDR3 is TGTGCCAGCAGCCGTGATACTAGAGCCTACGAGCAGTACTTC. As protein: CASSRDTRAYEQYF.

The chain has TRBV5-1 and TRBJ2-7; 10 nucleotides line up with TRBD1. V trimming: 4 bases; J trimming: 2 bases; junction bases outside the gene matches: 6. Germline V gives CDR1 SGHRS, CDR2 YFSETQ. This CDR3 has 15 amino acids. CDR3 loop: CASSLGTGETYEQYF. The CDR3 DNA reads as TGCGCCAGCAGCCTCGGGACAGGGGAAACCTACGAGCAGTACTTC.

As for this clonotype: It may be a read error: a sequence one base away is much more abundant. The V call is TRBV3-1, the J call TRBJ2-1; TRBD2 is a possible D gene (5 bases). CDR1 and CDR2 from the germline V gene are LGHDT and YNNKEL (reference sequence). The CDR3 extends over 17 amino acids. CDR3 bases: TGTGCCTGCAGCCAAGATGCCCTCAGCGGACCCTACAATGAGCAGTTCTTC. Protein: CACSQDALSGPYNEQFF.